This T cell receptor beta chain was found in a study of early T cells in non-severe SARS-CoV-2 infection. Study details: RNA in bulk from unsorted whole blood was sequenced, and chains were unpaired. Findings of the study overall: VDJdb-based matching was biased toward anti-spike CD8 responses and missed private and CD4 specificities.

Unique molecular identifiers tagged individual cDNA molecules. TCRdb used MiXCR to reprocess the 5' RACE reads, holding one entry per CDR3 protein. This table holds under 65,000 distinct CDR3 sequences, under 15% found once. In this sample, this clonotype turned up a few times. Its specificity is not known. This sequence was found in an adult who was a healthcare worker with PCR-confirmed SARS-CoV-2 infection or an uninfected control (not recorded which). The sample consisted of whole blood, taken at baseline.

The CDR3 bases are TGTGCCAGCGGAGGAGACACCATATATTTT. It specifies CASGGDTIYF. V gene TRBV6-1 combines with J gene TRBJ1-3; no definite D call. The CDR3 sequence is 10 residues long. Germline CDR1 and CDR2: MNHNS and SASEGT. V lost 8 bases, J lost 8 bases, and 7 bases lay in between.